This TCR beta chain was observed in a study of cytomegalovirus exposure and HLA in healthy donors. The PCR contained 60 Vbeta and 13 Jbeta primers. Assay: immunoSEQ multiplex PCR; the TCRdb copy retains only in-frame clones and omits some. Here the sample spans around 140,000 clones, 82% being singletons. The study, taken as a whole, reports: In a later analysis, specific HLA alleles were associated with 15,000 to 20,000 TCR beta sequences at a 0.05 false discovery rate. Near-uniform donor sequencing depth was presumed by presence/absence analyses.

Turning to this clone: Its antigen is currently unknown.

The origin of this receptor is a woman aged 45-59 years in good health and CMV-seropositive. Sample: PBMCs.

The CDR3 reads CASSFSRGGTDTQYF. The CDR3 DNA reads TGTGCCAGCAGTTTCTCCAGGGGCGGCACAGATACGCAGTATTTT. The genes are TRBV28 and TRBJ2-3; possible D gene TRBD1, 6 bases. The germline V gene has CDR1 MDHEN and CDR2 SYDVKM. With 3 bases removed from V and 1 base from J, the gap between germline ends came to 11 bases. The CDR3 totals 15 residues.